Following are 5 T cell receptor beta chains from one sample sequenced in a study of blood T cells in healthy people across ages. A sample-barcoded 5' primer and a J-beta primer mix were used in a second PCR of roughly 7 to 11 cycles. TCRdb ran MiXCR on the 5' RACE reads and lists one entry per CDR3 protein. The table shows around 820,000 distinct CDR3 sequences, with 20% to 25% occurring only once. This sample was also put to use in a study of T cells of mothers and their children.

The sample was blood. The receptors derive from a boy between 5 and 17 years old in good health.

V and J are TRBV20-1 and TRBJ2-1; either TRBD1 or TRBD2 may fit D (5 bases each). The CDR3 runs 14 residues. V was trimmed by 2 bases and J by 9 bases, leaving 17 bases between them. Germline assignment: CDR1 DFQATT and CDR2 SNEGSKA (reference sequence). CDR3 in amino acids: CSARTPRDHSEQFF. The CDR3 bases are TGCAGTGCTAGAACACCAAGGGACCATAGTGAGCAGTTCTTC.

CDR3 residues: CASSQVGEGWAFQFF. CDR3 DNA sequence: TGTGCCAGCAGCCAAGTCGGGGAGGGTTGGGCGTTCCAGTTCTTC. The chain employs TRBV3-1 and TRBJ2-1; 7 bases agree with TRBD2. The V and J ends lost 1 base and 13 bases, in that order; junction bases with no gene match: 13. This CDR3 is built from 15 residues. Germline V gene lookup returns CDR1 LGHDT and CDR2 YNNKEL (reference sequence).

In this sample, this clonotype turned up many times. V and J are TRBV15 and TRBJ2-5; 9 bases fit TRBD2. With 5 bases clipped from V and 5 bases from J, the junction kept 12 bases outside the gene matches. This CDR3 contains 16 residues. Germline V CDR1 and CDR2: LNHNV, YYDKDF (reference sequence). The CDR3 protein is CATSGKTSGDLETQYF. The CDR3 DNA sequence: TGTGCCACCAGCGGGAAGACTAGCGGTGACTTGGAGACCCAGTACTTC.

The chain joins TRBV4-1 to TRBJ2-7, with 7 bases fitting TRBD1. Germline trimming cut 2 bases from V and 5 bases from J; bases unmatched to any gene: 3. CDR3 size: 13 residues. CDR1 is MGHRA and CDR2 is YSYEKL in the germline V gene. The CDR3 DNA follows: TGCGCCAGCAGCCAACGACAGGGCCACGAGCAGTACTTC. It translates to CASSQRQGHEQYF.

V usage is TRBV4-1 and J usage is TRBJ2-2; 7 bases align to TRBD2. J lost 6 bases, V lost 0 bases, and 10 bases had no gene match. The CDR3 covers 17 residues. In germline, CDR1 is MGHRA, CDR2 YSYEKL. Written as DNA, the CDR3 is TGCGCCAGCAGCCAAGACCACGGGACTATATACTCCGGGGAGCTGTTTTTT. Its protein is CASSQDHGTIYSGELFF.